This T cell receptor (beta chain) is from a study of technical replicates of blood from several donors. Sequencing was performed with immunoSEQ multiplex PCR; in TCRdb, only in-frame clones are kept and a portion is missing. The sample yields more than 65,000 clones, around 94% seen once. The germline gives CDR1 SQVTM, CDR2 ANQGSEA. V lost 6 bases to trimming and J lost 4 bases; unmatched junction nucleotides: 1. This CDR3 has 12 amino acids. This receptor was identified in a human donor in good health. The gene calls are TRBV29-1 and TRBJ1-1, with 11 positions matching TRBD1. Material: T cells isolated from PBMCs. As DNA, the CDR3 is TGCAGCGTGGGGACAGGGGGCACTGAAGCTTTCTTT. Protein: CSVGTGGTEAFF.